One and the same sample provided the 29 T cell receptor beta chains below, sequenced in a study of blood T cell repertoires in COVID-19. Clones were sequenced by immunoSEQ multiplex PCR, and TCRdb holds only the in-frame ones, with some missing. The sample records fewer than 90,000 clones, approximately 90% being singletons. The sample consisted of peripheral blood. The receptors originated from a woman aged 80 or over with active COVID-19.

J is TRBJ2-2 and V is TRBV6-5, with 9 bases aligning to TRBD1. The length of the CDR3 is 16 residues. V trimming: 0 bases; J trimming: 6 bases; junction bases outside the gene matches: 5. Germline values: CDR1 MNHEY, CDR2 SVGAGI. The CDR3 DNA follows: TGTGCCAGCAGTTACTCGGGACAGGGAGGCTCCGGGGAGCTGTTTTTT. Translating it yields CASSYSGQGGSGELFF.

The V gene is TRBV21-1, the J gene TRBJ2-1; the tabulated D call, TRBD2, remains unverified against the DNA. TRBV21-1 is reported as a pseudogene. There are 14 residues in the CDR3. The CDR3 DNA is TGTGCCAGCAGCAAAGGACTTCCCTACAATGAGCAGTTCTTC. Its translation is CASSKGLPYNEQFF.

This chain joins TRBV2 and TRBJ1-1; TRBD1 matches 7 bases. Germline lookup yields CDR1 SNHLY and CDR2 FYNNEI. CDR3 length: 14 residues. V shed 6 bases, J shed 1 base, and the junction held 5 bases outside the gene matches. The DNA of the CDR3 is TGTGCCAGCAGGGGGGACAGTCAGAACACTGAAGCTTTCTTT. Translated, it gives CASRGDSQNTEAFF.

In this sample, this clone turned up once. The genes are TRBV10-2 and TRBJ2-1; 14 bases map to TRBD2. Losses at the gene ends were 6 bases for V and 7 bases for J; bases not matched to a gene: 5. The CDR3 covers 15 residues. CDR1 and CDR2 from the germline V gene are WSHSY and SAAADI. The CDR3 nucleotides are TGCGCCAGCAGCCGAGGACTAGCGGGAGGTAATGAGCAGTTCTTC. Translation gives CASSRGLAGGNEQFF.

The J gene is TRBJ2-7, the V gene TRBV5-6; 7 bases map to TRBD1. The germline V gene has CDR1 SGHDT and CDR2 YYEEEE. This CDR3 contains 12 residues. V shed 4 bases, J shed 4 bases, and the junction held 2 bases outside the gene matches. The CDR3 is CASSQDRYEQYF. For the CDR3, the DNA is TGTGCCAGCAGCCAGGACAGGTACGAGCAGTACTTC.

The CDR3 DNA reads as TGTGCCAGCAGCCCCAATGGCGGGAGATCCTACAATGAGCAGTTCTTC. Residues: CASSPNGGRSYNEQFF. This sequence joins TRBV7-9 and TRBJ2-1, with 7 bases matching TRBD2. Looked up from germline, CDR1 is SEHNR and CDR2 is FQNEAQ (reference sequence). V shed 5 bases, J shed 1 base, and the junction held 8 bases outside the gene matches. The CDR3 consists of 16 residues.

CDR3 amino acids: CASSARIGYEKLFF. CDR3 DNA: TGTGCCAGCTCAGCCAGGATTGGGTATGAAAAACTGTTTTTT. V is TRBV18 and J is TRBJ1-4; D gene unclear. V lost 5 bases to trimming and J lost 6 bases, with 13 bases between them. The CDR3 is made up of 14 amino acids. CDR1 is KGHSH, CDR2 LQKENI, per germline.

CDR3 loop: CASSVSAGLTDTQYF. CDR3 DNA: TGTGCCAGCAGTGTATCAGCGGGCCTCACAGATACGCAGTATTTT. The rearrangement joins TRBV6-4 to TRBJ2-3, with D perhaps TRBD2 (6 bases). Trimming stripped 4 bases from V and 2 bases from J, with 13 bases between. CDR1 is MRHNA, CDR2 SNTAGT, per germline. This CDR3 spans 15 amino acids.

The CDR3 DNA reads TGCGCCAGCAGCTTACTAGGAGAGGACTACAATGAGCAGTTCTTC. Its protein is CASSLLGEDYNEQFF. The chain couples TRBV5-1 to TRBJ2-1, with D maybe TRBD2 (5 bases). The CDR3 spans 15 residues. In germline, CDR1 is SGHRS, CDR2 YFSETQ. The V gene lost 2 bases and the J gene lost 3 bases, with 12 bases spanning the gap.

V and J are TRBV9 and TRBJ2-1; weak D call: TRBD1 (6 bases). Trimming took off 3 bases at V and 11 bases at J, with 18 bases between the two ends. The CDR3 is made up of 14 amino acids. CDR1 SGDLS and CDR2 YYNGEE come from the germline V gene. Here the CDR3 reads CASSAPRGGLKQFF. The CDR3 DNA reads as TGTGCCAGCAGCGCACCGAGAGGGGGTTTGAAGCAGTTCTTC.

The V call is TRBV9, the J call TRBJ2-3; TRBD2 aligns across 7 bases. The germline V gene has CDR1 SGDLS and CDR2 YYNGEE. The CDR3 has 14 residues. The J segment lost 1 base and the V segment lost 1 base, leaving 0 bases of the junction unmatched. CDR3 DNA: TGTGCCAGCAGCGTAAGCGGGGGCACAGATACGCAGTATTTT. Its protein product is CASSVSGGTDTQYF.

This chain links TRBV18 with TRBJ1-1; no firm D call. V lost 5 bases and J 6 bases, leaving 16 bases between the germline ends. The CDR3 extends over 14 amino acids. Germline V lookup: CDR1 KGHSH, CDR2 LQKENI. The CDR3 region has the DNA TGTGCCAGCTCATGGGAGGTCCTACACCCTGAAGCTTTCTTT. Its translation: CASSWEVLHPEAFF.

J is TRBJ1-3 and V is TRBV5-4; D unclear. This CDR3 region has 14 residues. Germline V gives CDR1 SGHNT, CDR2 YYREEE (reference sequence). V lost 1 base and J lost 3, with 8 bases in between. CDR3 region: CASSLSGYGNTIYF. CDR3 nucleotides: TGTGCCAGCAGCTTGTCGGGGTATGGAAACACCATATATTTT.

This clone has only one observation. The V call is TRBV5-1, the J call TRBJ1-1; 10 nucleotides match TRBD1. V was pared by 4 bases and J by 5 bases, with 14 bases of the junction left unmatched. This CDR3 contains 17 residues. In germline, CDR1 is SGHRS, CDR2 YFSETQ. The CDR3 coding sequence is TGCGCCAGCAGCGGGAATACTTGGGACAGGGGAAATACTGAAGCTTTCTTT. The encoded protein is CASSGNTWDRGNTEAFF. Supplemented by reference TRBV5-1 and TRBJ1-1, the full variable domain reads KAGVTQTPRYLIKTRGQQVTLSCSPISGHRSVSWYQQTPGQGLQFLFEYFSETQRNKGNFPGRFSGRQFSNSRSEMNVSTLELGDSALYLCASSGNTWDRGNTEAFFGQGTRLTVV.

The chain carries TRBV12-5 and TRBJ2-5; 12 nucleotides agree with TRBD2. Unmatched junction bases numbered 3, after V lost 3 bases and J lost 1 base. The germline V gene encodes CDR1 LGHNT and CDR2 FRNRAP. The CDR3 totals 16 residues. The CDR3 sequence is CASGFSSGRVQETQYF. CDR3 DNA: TGTGCTAGTGGTTTCTCTAGCGGGAGGGTCCAAGAGACCCAGTACTTC.

CDR3 protein: CASSYGGHMNTEAFF. DNA of the CDR3: TGTGCCAGCAGTTACGGGGGCCACATGAACACTGAAGCTTTCTTT. The chain carries TRBV6-6 and TRBJ1-1; tentative D call: TRBD1 (6 bases). From germline, CDR1 is MNHNY and CDR2 SVGAGI (reference sequence). Trimming shortened V by 2 bases and J by 0 bases, and 10 bases separated the two germline ends. This CDR3 comprises 15 residues.

The J gene is TRBJ1-1, the V gene TRBV7-2, with a tentative D call TRBD1 (5 bases). The germline CDR1 and CDR2 sequences are SGHTA and FQGNSA. V dropped 1 base and J dropped 1 base, with 10 bases sitting between them. CDR3 length: 15 amino acids. CDR3 sequence reads: CASSLEGARNTEAFF. In DNA form, the CDR3 reads TGTGCCAGCAGCTTAGAAGGGGCCCGGAACACTGAAGCTTTCTTT.

Only one count was recorded for this clone. The CDR3 protein is CATSVRTGGLGNEQFF. CDR3 nucleotides: TGTGCCACCAGTGTTAGGACAGGGGGCCTGGGCAATGAGCAGTTCTTC. This chain connects TRBV24-1 to TRBJ2-1; 11 positions match TRBD1. Trimming removed 5 bases from V and 6 bases from J; junction bases left unmatched: 8. CDR1 and CDR2 from the germline V gene are KGHDR and SFDVKD. The CDR3 totals 16 residues.

V gene TRBV7-8 combines with J gene TRBJ2-5; D is undetermined. Trimming removed 5 bases at V and 2 bases at J, with 9 bases between. Germline V gene lookup returns CDR1 SGHVS and CDR2 FQNEAQ. CDR3 length equals 13 residues. Here the CDR3 reads CASSPAPQETQYF. DNA of the CDR3: TGTGCCAGCAGCCCAGCCCCTCAAGAGACCCAGTACTTC. Looking up the rest from reference TRBV7-8 and TRBJ2-5 gives the full variable domain: GAGVSQSPRYKVAKRGQDVALRCDPISGHVSLFWYQQALGQGPEFLTYFQNEAQLDKSGLPSDRFFAERPEGSVSTLKIQRTQQEDSAVYLCASSPAPQETQYFGPGTRLLVL.

The chain carries TRBV11-2 and TRBJ2-7; TRBD1 is a possible D gene (5 bases). V lost 5 bases and J lost 7, with 12 bases in between. This CDR3 comprises 12 residues. Germline assignment: CDR1 SGHAT and CDR2 FQNNGV. CDR3 protein: CASSSTGIEQYF. The CDR3 nucleotides read TGTGCCAGCAGCAGCACAGGTATAGAGCAGTACTTC.

J is TRBJ2-2 and V is TRBV6-6; no definite D call. Germline V gene lookup returns CDR1 MNHNY and CDR2 SVGAGI (reference sequence). The CDR3 is made up of 14 amino acids. Trimming took off 6 bases at V and 1 base at J, with 9 bases between the two ends. The CDR3 region is CASRTVLNTGELFF. The CDR3 coding sequence is TGTGCCAGCAGAACAGTCCTGAACACCGGGGAGCTGTTTTTT.

The gene calls are TRBV5-1 and TRBJ1-4, with a possible D match to TRBD1 (5 bases). The CDR3 has 15 amino acids. The V gene lost 1 base and the J gene lost 2 bases, with 9 bases spanning the gap. The germline CDR1 and CDR2 sequences are SGHRS and YFSETQ. The CDR3: CASSLTGLTNEKLFF. The DNA of the CDR3 is TGCGCCAGCAGCTTGACAGGTCTGACTAATGAAAAACTGTTTTTT.

This clone is a singleton in its sample. The chain combines TRBV6-2 or TRBV6-3 with TRBJ2-7, with 11 positions matching TRBD2. Germline loops: CDR1 MNHEY, CDR2 SVGEGT. V lost 0 bases and J lost 7; bases outside the gene matches: 5. This CDR3 spans 15 amino acids. CDR3 nucleotides: TGTGCCAGCAGTTACTCTAGCGGGAGGGTAATGGAGCAGTACTTC. Translating gives CASSYSSGRVMEQYF.

The chain combines TRBV11-2 with TRBJ2-7; D is ambiguous. Trimming left V 1 base short and J 3 bases short, with 10 bases between. This CDR3 comprises 14 residues. The germline V gene has CDR1 SGHAT and CDR2 FQNNGV. In nucleotides, the CDR3 is TGTGCCAGCAGCTTAGGGCCTCTTAACTACGAGCAGTACTTC. Translation gives CASSLGPLNYEQYF.

The chain joins TRBV9 to TRBJ2-4; D is perhaps TRBD2 (5 bases). Trimming removed 0 bases at V and 7 bases at J, with 11 bases between. The CDR3 covers 14 residues. Germline V gene sequence: CDR1 SGDLS, CDR2 YYNGEE. The CDR3 region is CASSVGAGGNIQYF. The CDR3 DNA follows: TGTGCCAGCAGCGTAGGCGCGGGCGGGAACATTCAGTACTTC.

The chain employs TRBV18 and TRBJ2-7, with 11 nucleotides matching TRBD1. The V and J ends lost 6 bases and 6 bases, in that order; junction bases with no gene match: 10. This CDR3 contains 15 residues. The germline CDR1 and CDR2 sequences are KGHSH and LQKENI. The CDR3 DNA reads TGTGCCAGCTCGCTCGGTGGACAGGGGGCGGTCGAGCAGTACTTC. As protein: CASSLGGQGAVEQYF.

The genes are TRBV6-6 and TRBJ2-5; TRBD1 matches at 10 bases. The trim removed 5 bases at V and 2 bases at J, leaving 5 bases unmatched. This CDR3 has 15 residues. Germline V gene data show CDR1 as MNHNY and CDR2 as SVGAGI (reference sequence). CDR3 amino acids: CASSTQDRGQETQYF. The CDR3 DNA reads as TGTGCCAGCAGTACCCAGGACAGGGGGCAAGAGACCCAGTACTTC.

J is TRBJ1-5 and V is TRBV2, with 7 nucleotides matching TRBD1. CDR1 SNHLY and CDR2 FYNNEI come from the germline V gene. The CDR3 totals 16 residues. Trimming removed 5 bases from V and 3 bases from J; junction bases left unmatched: 10. The CDR3 loop is CASSQHRTGNNQPQHF. The DNA of the CDR3 is TGTGCCAGCAGTCAACATCGGACAGGCAACAATCAGCCCCAGCATTTT.

The table lists this clone with a few counts. The genes are TRBV29-1 and TRBJ1-3, with D possibly being TRBD1 (6 bases). V lost 4 bases, J lost 4 bases, and 17 bases lay in between. Germline assignment: CDR1 SQVTM and CDR2 ANQGSEA. The CDR3 runs 15 residues. CDR3 in DNA: TGCAGCGTTGTAATAGGACAGCATTTCGGAAACACCATATATTTT. It specifies CSVVIGQHFGNTIYF.